This T cell receptor beta chain was captured in a study of shared clonotypes between healthy human individuals. The CDR3 length is 15 residues. The germline CDR1 and CDR2 sequences are SGHNT and YENEEA. Trimming took 4 bases from V and 3 from J, leaving 12 bases between them. Investigators divided CD4+ cells into CD45RA+ naive and CD45RA-negative memory subsets. In the sorted-subset replicate PCRs, 200 ng DNA, 25,000 to 35,000 T cell genomes, was used. Using immunoSEQ multiplex PCR, the repertoire was profiled, and TCRdb retains in-frame clones only, with some absent. Of roughly 640,000 clones listed, roughly 70% are singletons.

Sample: memory CD4+ T cells sorted from blood. The subset is: CD45RA-negative fraction. The genes are TRBV11-3 and TRBJ2-2; D uncertain. The clonotype comes from a woman younger than 45 in good health. CDR3 in amino acids: CASSSHGRDTGELFF. CDR3 DNA: TGTGCCAGCAGCTCCCACGGGCGAGACACCGGGGAGCTGTTTTTT.